This T cell receptor beta chain was retrieved from a study of blood T cell repertoires in COVID-19. Trimming pared 0 bases from V and 4 bases from J, leaving 7 bases between. CDR1 and CDR2 from the germline V gene are SGHNT and YYREEE (reference sequence). The CDR3 sequence is 14 residues long. Data came from immunoSEQ multiplex PCR; TCRdb stores just in-frame clones and leaves some out. This table has 390,000 or so clones, more than 70% appearing once. The chain couples TRBV5-4 to TRBJ1-4, with D possibly matching TRBD1 (6 bases). The sample consisted of peripheral blood. The origin of this receptor is a woman aged 25 to 39 with COVID-19, enrolled during active disease. CDR3 bases: TGTGCCAGCAGCTTGGACAGGGTTAATGAAAAACTGTTTTTT. Encoded protein: CASSLDRVNEKLFF. Complete variable domain (other parts from reference TRBV5-4 and TRBJ1-4): ETGVTQSPTHLIKTRGQQVTLRCSSQSGHNTVSWYQQALGQGPQFIFQYYREEENGRGNFPPRFSGLQFPNYSSELNVNALELDDSALYLCASSLDRVNEKLFFGSGTQLSVL.